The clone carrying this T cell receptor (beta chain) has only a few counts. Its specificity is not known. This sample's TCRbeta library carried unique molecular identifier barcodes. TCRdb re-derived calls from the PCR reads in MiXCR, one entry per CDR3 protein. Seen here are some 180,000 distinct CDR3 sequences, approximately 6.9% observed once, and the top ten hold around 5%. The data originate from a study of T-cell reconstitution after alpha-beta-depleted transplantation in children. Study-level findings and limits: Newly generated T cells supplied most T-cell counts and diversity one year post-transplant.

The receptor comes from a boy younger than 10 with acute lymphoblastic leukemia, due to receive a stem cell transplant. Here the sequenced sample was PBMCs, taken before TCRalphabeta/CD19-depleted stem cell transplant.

The CDR3 sequence is CATQGPRGTDTQYF. The CDR3 DNA is TGTGCCACACAGGGGCCCCGGGGCACAGATACGCAGTATTTT. The chain links TRBV12-3 or TRBV12-4 to TRBJ2-3, with 7 positions matching TRBD1. The CDR3 spans 14 residues. The V gene end was trimmed by 10 bases and the J gene end by 1 base; junction bases not matched to a gene: 8.